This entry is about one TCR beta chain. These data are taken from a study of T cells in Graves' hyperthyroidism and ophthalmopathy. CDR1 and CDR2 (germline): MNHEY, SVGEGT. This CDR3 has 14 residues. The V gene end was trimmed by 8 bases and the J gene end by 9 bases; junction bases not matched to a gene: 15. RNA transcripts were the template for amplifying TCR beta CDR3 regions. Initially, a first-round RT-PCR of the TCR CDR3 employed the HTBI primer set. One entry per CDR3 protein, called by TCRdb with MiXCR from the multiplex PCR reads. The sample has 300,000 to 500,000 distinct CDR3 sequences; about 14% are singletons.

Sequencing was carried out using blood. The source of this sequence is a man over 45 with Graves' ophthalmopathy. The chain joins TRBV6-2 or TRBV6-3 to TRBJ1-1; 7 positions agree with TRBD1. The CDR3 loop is CASDRDRSGRKAFF. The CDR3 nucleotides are TGTGCCAGCGACAGGGACCGATCCGGCCGCAAAGCTTTCTTT.